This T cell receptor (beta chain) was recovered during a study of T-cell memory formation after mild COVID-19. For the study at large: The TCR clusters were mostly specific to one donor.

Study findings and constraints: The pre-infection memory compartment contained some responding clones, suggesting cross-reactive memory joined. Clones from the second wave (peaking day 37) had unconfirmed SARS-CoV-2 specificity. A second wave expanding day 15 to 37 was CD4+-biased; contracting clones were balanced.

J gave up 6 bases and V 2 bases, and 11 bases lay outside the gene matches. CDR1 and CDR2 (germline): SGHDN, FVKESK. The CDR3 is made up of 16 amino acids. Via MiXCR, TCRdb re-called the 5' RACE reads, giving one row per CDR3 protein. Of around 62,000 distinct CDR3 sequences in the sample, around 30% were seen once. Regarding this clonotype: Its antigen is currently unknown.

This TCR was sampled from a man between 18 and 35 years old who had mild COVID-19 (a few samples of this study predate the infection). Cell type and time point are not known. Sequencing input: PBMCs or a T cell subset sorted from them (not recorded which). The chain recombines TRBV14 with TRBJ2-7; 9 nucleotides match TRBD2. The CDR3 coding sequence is TGTGCCAGCAGCCAAATTAGCGGGGGCCCGACGGGCGAGCAGTACTTC. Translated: CASSQISGGPTGEQYF.